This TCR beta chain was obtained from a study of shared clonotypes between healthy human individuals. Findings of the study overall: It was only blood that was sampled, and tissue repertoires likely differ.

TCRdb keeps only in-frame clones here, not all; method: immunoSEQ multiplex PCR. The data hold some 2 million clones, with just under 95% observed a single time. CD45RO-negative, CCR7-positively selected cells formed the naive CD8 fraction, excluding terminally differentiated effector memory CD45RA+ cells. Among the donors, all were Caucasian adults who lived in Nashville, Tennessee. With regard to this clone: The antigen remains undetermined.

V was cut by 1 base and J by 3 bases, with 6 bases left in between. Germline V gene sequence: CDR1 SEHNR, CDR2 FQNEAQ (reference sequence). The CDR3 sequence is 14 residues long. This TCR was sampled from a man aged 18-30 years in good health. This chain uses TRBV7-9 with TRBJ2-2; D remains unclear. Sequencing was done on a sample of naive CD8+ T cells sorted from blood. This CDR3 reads CASSLVTDTGELFF. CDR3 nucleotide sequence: TGTGCCAGCAGCTTAGTTACGGACACCGGGGAGCTGTTTTTT.